The 11 T cell receptor beta chains listed next were all sequenced from one sample in a study of shared clonotypes between healthy human individuals. The data were produced by immunoSEQ multiplex PCR, yet TCRdb's version contains in-frame clones alone and is incomplete. The profile shows roughly 1,100,000 clones, approximately 72% of them singletons. Sample: memory CD4+ T cells sorted from blood. Subset noted: CD45RA-negative fraction. All receptors derive from a man aged 18 to 29 in good health.

This clone was seen only a few times. The rearrangement joins TRBV29-1 to TRBJ2-3, with 9 bases aligning to TRBD2. With V trimmed by 3 bases and J by 4 bases, 11 bases remained unmatched. Per the germline V gene, CDR1 is SQVTM and CDR2 is ANQGSEA. This CDR3 spans 16 amino acids. CDR3 coding DNA: TGCAGCGTTGACGCGGGACTAGCAAGGGCGGCAGATACGCAGTATTTT. Its protein product is CSVDAGLARAADTQYF.

The rearrangement links TRBV6-4 to TRBJ2-3, with 9 bases fitting TRBD2. In germline, CDR1 is MRHNA, CDR2 SNTAGT. The V and J ends lost 3 bases and 11 bases, in that order; junction bases with no gene match: 12. The CDR3 extends over 15 amino acids. DNA for the CDR3: TGTGCCAGCAGTGAGGCCCACGGGAAGCGGGGGGTGCAGTATTTT. This gives the protein CASSEAHGKRGVQYF.

This clone was seen just once. The chain carries TRBV5-6 and TRBJ1-2; no firm D call. Trimming took off 2 bases at V and 8 bases at J, with 19 bases between the two ends. The CDR3 runs 15 residues. Germline V gene data show CDR1 as SGHDT and CDR2 as YYEEEE. As DNA, the CDR3 is TGTGCCAGCAGCTTCCTCACATCCCCAGGCGAAGGCTACACCTTC. Protein: CASSFLTSPGEGYTF.

This chain connects TRBV13 to TRBJ2-7; the D gene could be TRBD1 or TRBD2 (5 bases each). V was trimmed by 4 bases and J by 4 bases, leaving 14 bases between them. Per germline, CDR1 PRHDT and CDR2 FYEKMQ (reference sequence). The CDR3 extends over 14 amino acids. CDR3 amino acids: CASSSLDGAYEQYF. DNA of the CDR3: TGTGCCAGCAGCTCCTTGGACGGGGCGTACGAGCAGTACTTC.

The rearrangement uses TRBV2 and TRBJ1-2, with a weak D call TRBD1 (6 bases). Deletions cut 4 bases from V and 8 bases from J, with 14 bases between. The CDR3 runs to 13 residues. Germline-derived CDR1 and CDR2 are SNHLY and FYNNEI. CDR3 in amino acids: CASSVWDKQGYTF. The CDR3, as DNA: TGTGCCAGCAGTGTGTGGGACAAACAAGGCTACACCTTC.

The V gene is TRBV6-5, the J gene TRBJ2-5; no reliable D call. This CDR3 spans 14 amino acids. Germline V gene sequence: CDR1 MNHEY, CDR2 SVGAGI. Trimming took off 4 bases at V and 5 bases at J, with 14 bases between the two ends. For the CDR3, the DNA is TGTGCCAGCAGTTCATTCCTCGCCCGGGAGACCCAGTACTTC. Protein sequence: CASSSFLARETQYF.

A word on this clone: Other DNA sequences in the sample encode the same CDR3. The rearrangement links TRBV19 to TRBJ1-5; no firm D call. The V gene's germline CDR1 is LNHDA and CDR2 SQIVND (reference sequence). The CDR3 is 15 amino acids. V was cut by 8 bases and J by 2 bases, with 16 bases left in between. The CDR3 DNA is TGTGCCAGTTCCCGCCCTCCCGGAGGCAATCAGCCCCAGCATTTT. It codes for CASSRPPGGNQPQHF.

The V and J genes are TRBV10-3 and TRBJ1-4, with TRBD1 identical over 7 bases. This CDR3 has 17 amino acids. V lost 5 bases, J lost 1 base, and 10 bases stayed unmatched. Germline loops: CDR1 ENHRY, CDR2 SYGVKD. The CDR3 protein is CAISPGTEVLTNEKLFF. Written as DNA, the CDR3 is TGTGCCATCAGTCCCGGGACAGAAGTTTTAACTAATGAAAAACTGTTTTTT.

The CDR3 here is CASSSTHSPLHF. As DNA, the CDR3 is TGTGCCAGCAGTTCGACACATTCACCCCTCCACTTT. V gene TRBV7-9 combines with J gene TRBJ1-6; D call uncertain. Germline CDR1 is SEHNR and CDR2 is FQNEAQ (reference sequence). The V and J ends lost 6 bases and 8 bases respectively, with 8 bases between them. This CDR3 spans 12 amino acids.

The CDR3 loop reads CASSSLAGASYNEQFF. Written as DNA, the CDR3 is TGTGCCAGCAGCAGTTTAGCGGGAGCCTCCTACAATGAGCAGTTCTTC. The rearrangement links TRBV6-4 to TRBJ2-1, with 9 bases aligning to TRBD2. The junction had 6 bases not matched to a gene; V was cut back by 6 bases and J by 0 bases. The CDR3 loop spans 16 amino acids. Germline V lookup: CDR1 MRHNA, CDR2 SNTAGT.

The chain has TRBV19 and TRBJ2-6, with 7 bases that match TRBD1. The CDR3 loop spans 17 amino acids. Germline lookup yields CDR1 LNHDA and CDR2 SQIVND (reference sequence). Germline trimming cut 4 bases from V and 0 bases from J; bases unmatched to any gene: 6. CDR3 coding DNA: TGTGCCAGTAGTACCACGGACAGGAGCTCTGGGGCCAACGTCCTGACTTTC. Amino acid sequence: CASSTTDRSSGANVLTF.